This note documents a single T cell receptor beta chain sequence. What it binds is unknown. These data come from a study of cytomegalovirus exposure and HLA in healthy donors. Overall study findings and caveats: The study dropped some indistinguishable V segments, TRBV6-2 and TRBV6-3 among them.

CDR3 length: 11 residues. Germline loops: CDR1 DFQATT, CDR2 SNEGSKA (reference sequence). V was pared by 6 bases and J by 8 bases, with 5 bases of the junction left unmatched. Both 60 Vbeta primers and 13 Jbeta primers went into the PCR. Generated by immunoSEQ multiplex PCR, the TCRdb table keeps only in-frame clones and is missing some. Of some 200,000 clones listed, about an eighth are singletons. The sequencing sample was made of PBMCs. V and J are TRBV20-1 and TRBJ1-2; 8 nucleotides line up with TRBD1. The clonotype comes from a man in his fifties in good health and CMV-seropositive. The CDR3 DNA is TGCAGTGCCCGGACAGGGAGAGGCTACACCTTC. As protein: CSARTGRGYTF.